This T cell receptor beta chain was recovered during a study of blood T cell repertoires in COVID-19. In its sample, this clone was seen a few times. Other nucleotide sequences in the sample specify the same CDR3. As originally analysed: Estimation of nucleated cell counts was performed using reference gene primer amplification. TCRdb keeps only in-frame clones here, not all; method: immunoSEQ multiplex PCR. For V, J and clone size, that table is used; D and trimming come from the DNA. The top ten hold roughly 25% of the sample, which has 40,000 to 60,000 clones, less than 80% seen once. After removal of 6 bases from V and 7 bases from J, the junction contained 5 bases not matched to a gene. Germline-derived CDR1 and CDR2 are KGHSH and LQKENI. This CDR3 contains 14 residues.

This rearrangement joins TRBV18 to TRBJ1-4, with 10 bases that match TRBD1. The TCR sequence derives from a man aged 70 or older with acute or convalescent COVID-19. The specimen sequenced was peripheral blood. The CDR3 sequence is CASSPGQGREKLFF. The CDR3, as DNA: TGTGCCAGCTCGCCGGGACAGGGGCGTGAAAAACTGTTTTTT. The full variable domain, with the rest looked up from reference TRBV18 and TRBJ1-4, is NAGVMQNPRHLVRRRGQEARLRCSPMKGHSHVYWYRQLPEEGLKFMVYLQKENIIDESGMPKERFSAEFPKEGPSILRIQQVVRGDSAAYFCASSPGQGREKLFFGSGTQLSVL.